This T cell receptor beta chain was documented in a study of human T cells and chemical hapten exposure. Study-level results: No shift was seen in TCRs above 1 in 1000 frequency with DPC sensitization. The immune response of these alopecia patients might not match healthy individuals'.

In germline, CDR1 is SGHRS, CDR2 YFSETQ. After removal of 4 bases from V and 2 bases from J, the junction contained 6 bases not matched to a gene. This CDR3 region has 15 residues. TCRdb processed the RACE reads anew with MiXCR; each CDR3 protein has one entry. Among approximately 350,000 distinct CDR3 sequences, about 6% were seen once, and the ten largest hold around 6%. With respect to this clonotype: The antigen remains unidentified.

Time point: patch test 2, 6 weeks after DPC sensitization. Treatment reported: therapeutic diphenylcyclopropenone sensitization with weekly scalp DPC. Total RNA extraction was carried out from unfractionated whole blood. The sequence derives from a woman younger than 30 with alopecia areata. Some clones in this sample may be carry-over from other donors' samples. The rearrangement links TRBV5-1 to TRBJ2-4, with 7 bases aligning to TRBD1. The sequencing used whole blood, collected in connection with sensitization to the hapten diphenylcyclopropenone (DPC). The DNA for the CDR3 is TGCGCCAGCAGCCGTCCGGGACAGTCCAAAAACATTCAGTACTTC. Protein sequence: CASSRPGQSKNIQYF.